The sequence of this T cell receptor beta chain was determined in a study of long-term antiretroviral therapy in people with HIV. Germline CDR1 SGHAT, CDR2 FQNNGV. The V end was cut by 4 bases, the J end by 2 bases, with 3 bases between. The CDR3 has 11 residues. The assay used was immunoSEQ (version v3.0), run at survey level. Method: immunoSEQ multiplex PCR; TCRdb's copy keeps in-frame clones and lacks some. The sample yields roughly 13,000 clones, around 77% seen once. This clone was detected only a few times. Every donor contributed at least one pre-ART and at least two post-ART PBMC samples. Every participant with HIV received treatment in the United States.

The TCR sequence derives from a woman aged 18 to 35 with HIV. The specimen comprised unsorted PBMCs, sampled 1.3 years after starting antiretroviral therapy. The chain carries TRBV11-2 and TRBJ2-7; D gene ambiguous. The DNA of the CDR3 is TGTGCCAGCAGCTCGGCCTACGAGCAGTACTTC. It is translated as CASSSAYEQYF.